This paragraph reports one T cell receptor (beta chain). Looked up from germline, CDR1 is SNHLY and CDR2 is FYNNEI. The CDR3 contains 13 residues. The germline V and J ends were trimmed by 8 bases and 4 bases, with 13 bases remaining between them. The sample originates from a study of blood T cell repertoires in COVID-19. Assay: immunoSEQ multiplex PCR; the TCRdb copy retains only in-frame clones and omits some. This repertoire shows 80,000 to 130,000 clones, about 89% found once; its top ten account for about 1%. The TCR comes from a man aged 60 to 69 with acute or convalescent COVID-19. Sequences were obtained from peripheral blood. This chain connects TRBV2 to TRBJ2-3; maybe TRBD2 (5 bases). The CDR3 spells CASRRGLADTQYF. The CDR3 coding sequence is TGTGCCAGCCGGAGAGGGTTGGCAGATACGCAGTATTTT.